This T cell receptor (beta chain) emerged from a study of regulatory T cells in long-lasting Graves disease. In the study overall: The definition of persistent Graves' disease was over 5 years of antithyroid drugs with positive TSH receptor antibodies. Study-level points and caveats: Owing to a sample size that was small, accuracy may have been reduced. Persistent disease preferred TRBV28, TRBJ1-2 and TRBJ2-5; new disease, TRBV20-1 and TRBJ2-1. TCR diversity was lower in persistent Graves' patients (versus newly diagnosed ones).

Relying on iRepertoire HTBI primers and Arm-PCR of CDR3 regions, the team built TCR beta libraries. One entry per CDR3 protein, called by TCRdb with MiXCR from the multiplex PCR reads. The table lists 350,000 to 500,000 distinct CDR3 sequences, 20% to 25% of them singletons. This clonotype appeared once. The antigen is unknown. Germline CDR1 reads SGDLS; CDR2 reads YYNGEE. The CDR3 runs 17 residues. V dropped 0 bases and J dropped 2; count of bases not matched to a gene: 5. Specified time point: persistent/refractory GD, antithyroid drugs over 5 years with positive TRAb. PBMC RNA served as the TCR library source.

Sequencing was performed on peripheral blood mononuclear cells (PBMCs), taken when the disease was refractory, from a patient treated with antithyroid drugs. The V gene is TRBV9, the J gene TRBJ2-1, with 10 bases lining up with TRBD2. The receptor's source is a female donor with Graves disease. The CDR3 spells CASSVGPLAGAYNEQFF. CDR3 sequence (DNA): TGTGCCAGCAGCGTAGGGCCCCTAGCGGGAGCCTACAATGAGCAGTTCTTC.